Shown below are 29 T cell receptor beta chains from a single sample sequenced in a study of shared clonotypes between healthy human individuals. CD8 cells classed as naive were CD45RO-negative and positively selected for CCR7, excluding terminally differentiated effector memory CD45RA+ cells. TCRdb's copy holds only in-frame clones and misses some; the assay was immunoSEQ multiplex PCR. Seen here are about 2 million clones, about 95% observed once, and the top ten hold 0.9% to 1.4%. Material: naive CD8+ T cells sorted from blood. The receptor set was obtained from a man aged 18 to 29 in good health.

The chain couples TRBV6-1 to TRBJ1-5; the D is unclear. V was cut by 1 base and J by 11 bases, with 15 bases left in between. CDR1 is MNHNS and CDR2 is SASEGT in the germline V gene. The length of the CDR3 is 14 residues. CDR3 amino acids: CASSEVGGIVAQHF. Written as DNA, the CDR3 is TGTGCCAGCAGTGAAGTGGGAGGCATAGTGGCCCAGCATTTT.

This chain uses TRBV5-1 with TRBJ2-7; D call uncertain. The length of the CDR3 is 14 residues. CDR1 and CDR2 (germline): SGHRS, YFSETQ. V was trimmed by 1 base and J by 2 bases, leaving 10 bases between them. DNA for the CDR3: TGCGCCAGCAGCTTGACACAGATCGCCTACGAGCAGTACTTC. Amino acid sequence: CASSLTQIAYEQYF.

V gene TRBV25-1 combines with J gene TRBJ2-7; D is perhaps TRBD1 (6 bases). Germline V lookup: CDR1 MGHDK, CDR2 SYGVNS. The CDR3 runs to 13 residues. V lost 4 bases to trimming and J lost 6 bases, with 13 bases between them. This CDR3 is CASSGTGPLEQYF. The CDR3 DNA is TGTGCCAGCAGTGGAACAGGGCCCCTCGAGCAGTACTTC.

In the case of this clone: Mismatch with germline at one junction end may stem from a read error. The rearrangement joins TRBV9 to TRBJ2-1, with D possibly being TRBD1 or TRBD2 (6 bases each). CDR1 and CDR2 (germline): SGDLS, YYNGEE. The CDR3 has 16 amino acids. This CDR3 is CASSQHRDQAGNKQFF. DNA of the CDR3: TGTGCCAGCAGCCAGCACAGGGACCAAGCGGGCAATAAGCAGTTCTTC.

The genes are TRBV5-6 and TRBJ1-5; TRBD1 matches 10 bases. The CDR3 sequence is 16 residues long. Germline V gene lookup returns CDR1 SGHDT and CDR2 YYEEEE. After removal of 1 base from V and 3 bases from J, the junction contained 4 bases not matched to a gene. CDR3 residues: CASSLMTGGPNQPQHF. The CDR3 nucleotides read TGTGCCAGCAGCTTGATGACAGGGGGCCCCAATCAGCCCCAGCATTTT.

The chain couples TRBV4-1 to TRBJ1-4; TRBD1 agrees at 10 bases. Per germline, CDR1 MGHRA and CDR2 YSYEKL. V lost 0 bases and J lost 7; bases outside the gene matches: 11. The CDR3 covers 18 residues. CDR3 nucleotide sequence: TGCGCCAGCAGCCAAGATCCCCTTTGGACAGGGGGTGGTGAAAAACTGTTTTTT. It translates to CASSQDPLWTGGGEKLFF.

The chain combines TRBV7-8 with TRBJ2-3; tentatively, D is TRBD2 (5 bases). The CDR3 extends over 15 amino acids. Germline V gene lookup returns CDR1 SGHVS and CDR2 FQNEAQ. Trimming removed 1 base at V and 2 bases at J, with 10 bases between. The CDR3 bases are TGTGCCAGCAGCTTAGGGTACGGGGTCACAGATACGCAGTATTTT. Translated: CASSLGYGVTDTQYF.

In this sample, this clone turned up once. The V gene is TRBV19, the J gene TRBJ2-5; the D call may be TRBD1 or TRBD2 (5 bases each). Germline lookup yields CDR1 LNHDA and CDR2 SQIVND (reference sequence). The CDR3 is 13 amino acids. The V end was cut by 3 bases, the J end by 5 bases, with 10 bases between. The CDR3 here is CASSIWGTETQYF. CDR3 sequence (DNA): TGTGCCAGTAGTATTTGGGGGACGGAGACCCAGTACTTC.

As for this clone: The sample has other DNA sequences that encode this CDR3 too. J is TRBJ2-7 and V is TRBV2; no reliable D call. The V gene lost 4 bases and the J gene lost 1 base, with 8 bases spanning the gap. This CDR3 spans 13 amino acids. The germline V gene has CDR1 SNHLY and CDR2 FYNNEI. CDR3 residues: CASSVTPSYEQYF. The CDR3, as DNA: TGTGCCAGCAGTGTAACTCCTTCCTACGAGCAGTACTTC.

The chain links TRBV7-9 to TRBJ1-3; 7 bases agree with TRBD1. Germline CDR1 and CDR2: SEHNR and FQNEAQ (reference sequence). The CDR3 has 14 amino acids. After removal of 6 bases from V and 8 bases from J, the junction contained 10 bases not matched to a gene. The CDR3 DNA sequence: TGTGCCAGCAGACATCGGGCTGACAGGGACACCATATATTTT. Protein: CASRHRADRDTIYF.

This chain joins TRBV28 and TRBJ2-1; tentatively, D is TRBD1 (5 bases). This CDR3 spans 16 amino acids. CDR1 and CDR2 (germline): MDHEN, SYDVKM. Trimming cost V 6 bases and J 0 bases, with 15 bases left between them. CDR3 nucleotides: TGTGCCAGCAGCTCCACCAGGGTGCGCTCCTACAATGAGCAGTTCTTC. Encoded protein: CASSSTRVRSYNEQFF.

The chain recombines TRBV7-2 with TRBJ2-2; D is perhaps TRBD2 (5 bases). V was pared by 5 bases and J by 7 bases, with 17 bases between. CDR3 size: 15 residues. Per the germline V gene, CDR1 is SGHTA and CDR2 is FQGNSA. The DNA for the CDR3 is TGTGCCAGCAGCCATCCGGACGGGCGGGTCGGGGAGCTGTTTTTT. This sequence encodes CASSHPDGRVGELFF.

The CDR3 is CASSQDWQGLNYGYTF. CDR3 DNA: TGCGCCAGCAGCCAAGATTGGCAGGGGCTTAACTATGGCTACACCTTC. This chain uses TRBV4-3 with TRBJ1-2, with a possible D match to TRBD1 (6 bases). The CDR3 runs 16 residues. Per germline, CDR1 LGHNA and CDR2 YSLEER. V lost 0 bases, J lost 1 base, and 12 bases lay in between.

The chain is built from TRBV7-2 and TRBJ2-3; maybe TRBD2 (5 bases). Germline CDR1 SGHTA, CDR2 FQGNSA. Trimming cost V 5 bases and J 14 bases, with 14 bases left between them. The CDR3 length is 11 residues. The CDR3 sequence: CASSPSGGWYF. DNA for the CDR3: TGTGCCAGCAGCCCCTCCGGAGGATGGTATTTT.

This clone appeared a single time. V and J are TRBV11-2 and TRBJ2-7; possible D gene TRBD2, 5 bases. This CDR3 comprises 14 residues. Looked up from germline, CDR1 is SGHAT and CDR2 is FQNNGV. The ends were cut back, 9 bases at V and 3 bases at J, with 18 bases in the middle. The CDR3 nucleotides read TGTGCCAGTAAAGAGGCGGGCAACTTCTACGAGCAGTACTTC. The encoded protein is CASKEAGNFYEQYF.

The rearrangement links TRBV11-3 to TRBJ2-5; no definite D call. The CDR3 covers 15 residues. Germline loops: CDR1 SGHNT, CDR2 YENEEA. The V gene lost 1 base and the J gene lost 0 bases, with 9 bases spanning the gap. The CDR3 nucleotides read TGTGCCAGCAGCTTAGGGGCCTACCACCAAGAGACCCAGTACTTC. Translated: CASSLGAYHQETQYF.

V is TRBV5-4 and J is TRBJ2-1; the match to TRBD2 covers 10 bases. Germline loops: CDR1 SGHNT, CDR2 YYREEE (reference sequence). The CDR3 is 15 residues long. V lost 9 bases to trimming and J lost 8 bases; unmatched junction nucleotides: 14. As DNA, the CDR3 is TGTGCCACCGCACCCGGGACTAGCGCAGTCTATGAGCAGTTCTTC. Its translation is CATAPGTSAVYEQFF. Full variable domain (outside the CDR3, taken from reference TRBV5-4 and TRBJ2-1): ETGVTQSPTHLIKTRGQQVTLRCSSQSGHNTVSWYQQALGQGPQFIFQYYREEENGRGNFPPRFSGLQFPNYSSELNVNALELDDSALYLCATAPGTSAVYEQFFGPGTRLTVL.

This chain joins TRBV7-6 and TRBJ1-1, with D maybe TRBD1 (6 bases). Germline assignment: CDR1 SGHVS and CDR2 FNYEAQ. The CDR3 totals 18 residues. The ends were cut back, 1 base at V and 0 bases at J, with 18 bases in the middle. CDR3 amino acids: CASSLGGYGGPMNTEAFF. The CDR3 region has the DNA TGTGCCAGCAGCTTAGGAGGATACGGGGGCCCGATGAACACTGAAGCTTTCTTT.

The V and J genes are TRBV28 and TRBJ2-1; 9 bases agree with TRBD2. After removal of 5 bases from V and 4 bases from J, the junction contained 3 bases not matched to a gene. This CDR3 contains 14 residues. Germline CDR1 is MDHEN and CDR2 is SYDVKM. CDR3 sequence reads: CASSLAGLYNEQFF. CDR3 coding DNA: TGTGCCAGCAGTCTAGCGGGGTTGTACAATGAGCAGTTCTTC.

The chain recombines TRBV4-3 with TRBJ1-6, with D perhaps TRBD1 (6 bases). The CDR3 length is 17 residues. V was cut by 4 bases and J by 7 bases, with 20 bases left in between. CDR1 is LGHNA, CDR2 YSLEER, per germline. CDR3 region: CASSRAGTRRINSPLHF. In nucleotides, the CDR3 is TGCGCCAGCAGCCGTGCGGGGACAAGAAGAATCAATTCACCCCTCCACTTT.

The V gene is TRBV7-9, the J gene TRBJ2-7; TRBD1 or TRBD2 may be the D gene (6 bases each). The V gene's germline CDR1 is SEHNR and CDR2 FQNEAQ (reference sequence). V gave up 5 bases and J gave up 12 bases, with 23 bases separating them. This CDR3 region has 14 residues. The DNA for the CDR3 is TGTGCCAGCAGCCCGGGCGGGGTCACAGGGTCTTGGTACTTC. Translated: CASSPGGVTGSWYF.

The rearrangement uses TRBV2 and TRBJ2-7; D is perhaps TRBD1 (6 bases). Trimming took off 3 bases at V and 3 bases at J, with 12 bases between the two ends. The CDR3 has 14 amino acids. Germline lookup yields CDR1 SNHLY and CDR2 FYNNEI. The CDR3 region has the DNA TGTGCCAGCAGTGAGGGGGCAGGGCGCTACGAGCAGTACTTC. Translating it yields CASSEGAGRYEQYF.

This chain joins TRBV28 and TRBJ2-5, with D tentatively TRBD1 or TRBD2 (5 bases each). The CDR3 totals 16 residues. Germline V gene sequence: CDR1 MDHEN, CDR2 SYDVKM. V shed 6 bases and J shed 4 bases, with 21 bases lying between them. This CDR3 reads CASSPWMGEIGETQYF. The CDR3 coding sequence is TGTGCCAGCAGCCCATGGATGGGGGAAATTGGAGAGACCCAGTACTTC.

The rearrangement uses TRBV13 and TRBJ2-5, with 8 bases fitting TRBD2. CDR3 length: 15 amino acids. V dropped 5 bases and J dropped 5; count of bases not matched to a gene: 10. CDR1 is PRHDT and CDR2 is FYEKMQ in the germline V gene (reference sequence). The CDR3 here is CASSQSSGTGETQYF. In DNA form, the CDR3 reads TGTGCCAGCAGCCAGAGTAGCGGGACCGGGGAGACCCAGTACTTC.

The chain couples TRBV15 to TRBJ2-1; 8 nucleotides align to TRBD1. J gave up 9 bases and V 2 bases, and 0 bases lay outside the gene matches. This CDR3 comprises 12 residues. Germline V CDR1 and CDR2: LNHNV, YYDKDF (reference sequence). CDR3 bases: TGTGCCACCAGCAGAACAGGGGGTGAGCAGTTCTTC. Residues: CATSRTGGEQFF.

The J gene is TRBJ2-5, the V gene TRBV7-9; perhaps TRBD2 as D (5 bases). The CDR3 spans 17 residues. CDR1 is SEHNR, CDR2 FQNEAQ, per germline (reference sequence). Trimming removed 5 bases from V and 2 bases from J, with 21 bases in between. Written as DNA, the CDR3 is TGTGCCAGCAGCCTTGAACTATGGGGAGAGTCACAAGAGACCCAGTACTTC. This encodes CASSLELWGESQETQYF.

In the case of this clone: Different DNA sequences within this sample yield the same CDR3. This rearrangement joins TRBV10-2 to TRBJ2-7, with D unresolved. The CDR3 has 11 residues. Germline V gene data show CDR1 as WSHSY and CDR2 as SAAADI. Trimming shortened V by 3 bases and J by 4 bases, and 4 bases separated the two germline ends. Here the CDR3 reads CASSEGYEQYF. For the CDR3, the DNA is TGCGCCAGCAGTGAAGGATACGAGCAGTACTTC.

This clone turned up a few times. V and J are TRBV27 and TRBJ1-5; D gene unclear. Trimming removed 5 bases from V and 0 bases from J, with 11 bases in between. Per the germline V gene, CDR1 is MNHEY and CDR2 is SMNVEV (reference sequence). The CDR3 totals 15 residues. CDR3 DNA: TGTGCCAGCAGTCCGATGCTTGGTAGCAATCAGCCCCAGCATTTT. Translated: CASSPMLGSNQPQHF.

V gene TRBV7-8 combines with J gene TRBJ1-5; D is unclear. Germline CDR1 SGHVS, CDR2 FQNEAQ. The CDR3 runs to 12 residues. The V gene lost 1 base and the J gene lost 9 bases, with 7 bases spanning the gap. CDR3 nucleotides: TGTGCCAGCAGCTTAGACGAAAGGCCCCAGCATTTT. Residues: CASSLDERPQHF.